A selection of T cell receptor beta chains follows, all from one sample in a study of blood T cell repertoires in COVID-19. Clones were read by immunoSEQ multiplex PCR, and TCRdb kept only the in-frame ones, dropping some. The sample consists of approximately 200,000 clones, approximately 81% of them appearing once. The sample consisted of peripheral blood. The receptors stem from a woman aged 60-75 years who had recovered from COVID-19. Each CDR3 is given with its conserved first and last residue. Each record gives: CDR3 protein, CDR3 DNA, J gene, D gene, V gene, clone size. D genes are given only for firm matches. Not all rows give a size; the values are once, few, many and, for expanded clones, a class.

CDR3aa: CASSPPSGTGDTQYF
CDR3nt: TGTGCCAGCTCACCACCGTCCGGGACAGGGGATACGCAGTATTTT
j_gene: TRBJ2-3
d_gene: TRBD1
v_gene: TRBV18
abundance: -

CDR3aa: CASSRDRDSPLHF
CDR3nt: TGTGCCAGCAGCCGGGACAGGGACTCACCCCTCCACTTT
j_gene: TRBJ1-6
d_gene: TRBD1
v_gene: TRBV11-3
abundance: -

CDR3aa: CASSFYSGEETQYF
CDR3nt: TGTGCCAGCAGCTTTTATAGCGGGGAAGAGACCCAGTACTTC
j_gene: TRBJ2-5
d_gene: TRBD2
v_gene: TRBV11-2
abundance: -

CDR3aa: CASSELPSAIADEQYF
CDR3nt: TGTGCCAGCAGCGAACTACCCTCCGCGATAGCCGACGAGCAGTACTTC
j_gene: TRBJ2-7
d_gene: -
v_gene: TRBV7-9
abundance: -

CDR3aa: CASSPWGGNTGELFF
CDR3nt: TGTGCCAGCAGCCCATGGGGGGGGAACACCGGGGAGCTGTTTTTT
j_gene: TRBJ2-2
d_gene: TRBD2
v_gene: TRBV9
abundance: few

CDR3aa: CASSPGRGNTEAFF
CDR3nt: TGTGCCAGCAGCCCCGGGCGGGGGAACACTGAAGCTTTCTTT
j_gene: TRBJ1-1
d_gene: -
v_gene: TRBV7-2
abundance: -

CDR3aa: CASSKVREAGLWGGYTF
CDR3nt: TGTGCCAGCAGCAAAGTGAGGGAGGCAGGGCTCTGGGGTGGCTACACCTTC
j_gene: TRBJ1-2
d_gene: -
v_gene: TRBV21-1
abundance: -

CDR3aa: CASSDRTGADTQYF
CDR3nt: TGTGCCAGCTCAGACAGGACTGGCGCAGATACGCAGTATTTT
j_gene: TRBJ2-3
d_gene: -
v_gene: TRBV11-2
abundance: -

CDR3aa: CASSTQGATGNTIYF
CDR3nt: TGTGCCAGCAGTACACAGGGGGCAACTGGAAACACCATATATTTT
j_gene: TRBJ1-3
d_gene: TRBD1
v_gene: TRBV7-2
abundance: -

CDR3aa: CASSLVVPGETQYF
CDR3nt: TGTGCCAGCAGCTTAGTTGTGCCCGGGGAGACCCAGTACTTC
j_gene: TRBJ2-5
d_gene: -
v_gene: TRBV11-2
abundance: -

CDR3aa: CASRGRGSYNEQFF
CDR3nt: TGTGCCAGCAGGGGTAGGGGCTCTTACAATGAGCAGTTCTTC
j_gene: TRBJ2-1
d_gene: -
v_gene: TRBV7-9
abundance: -

CDR3aa: CASSPGTGADTQYF
CDR3nt: TGTGCTAGCAGCCCTGGGACTGGCGCAGATACGCAGTATTTT
j_gene: TRBJ2-3
d_gene: -
v_gene: TRBV7-7
abundance: -

CDR3aa: CSAWDRGSYTEAFF
CDR3nt: TGCAGCGCCTGGGACAGGGGGTCATACACTGAAGCTTTCTTT
j_gene: TRBJ1-1
d_gene: TRBD1
v_gene: TRBV29-1
abundance: -

CDR3aa: CASSPAGAGRETQYF
CDR3nt: TGTGCCAGCAGCCCTGCTGGGGCGGGGCGAGAGACCCAGTACTTC
j_gene: TRBJ2-5
d_gene: -
v_gene: TRBV6-2/TRBV6-3
abundance: -

CDR3aa: CASSSRTGWGTEAFF
CDR3nt: TGTGCCAGCAGCTCTCGCACAGGGTGGGGGACTGAAGCTTTCTTT
j_gene: TRBJ1-1
d_gene: -
v_gene: TRBV11-2
abundance: -

CDR3aa: CASSLGRVGTGELFF
CDR3nt: TGTGCCAGCAGCTTAGGCAGGGTCGGGACCGGGGAGCTGTTTTTT
j_gene: TRBJ2-2
d_gene: -
v_gene: TRBV7-6
abundance: -

CDR3aa: CASSADLAGGTDTQYF
CDR3nt: TGTGCCAGCAGCGCCGACCTAGCGGGGGGCACAGATACGCAGTATTTT
j_gene: TRBJ2-3
d_gene: TRBD2
v_gene: TRBV9
abundance: -

CDR3aa: CSVDSNGYTF
CDR3nt: TGCAGCGTAGACTCAAATGGCTACACCTTC
j_gene: TRBJ1-2
d_gene: -
v_gene: TRBV29-1
abundance: -